These 28 T cell receptor beta chains came from one sample sequenced in a study of T cells after yellow fever vaccination. Each CDR3 protein gets one entry after TCRdb re-called the 5' RACE reads with MiXCR. This repertoire shows approximately 600,000 distinct CDR3 sequences, roughly an eighth found once; its top ten account for around 14%. Specimen: PBMCs, collected on the day of the yellow fever booster vaccination. The receptors shown here come from a man aged 25 to 40 who received the YFV17D yellow fever vaccine.

This sequence joins TRBV4-3 and TRBJ2-7, with 12 bases identical to TRBD1. The V gene end was trimmed by 0 bases and the J gene end by 7 bases; junction bases not matched to a gene: 4. Per the germline V gene, CDR1 is LGHNA and CDR2 is YSLEER. The CDR3 covers 15 residues. The CDR3 spells CASSQDWDRGPEQYF. The CDR3 DNA is TGCGCCAGCAGCCAAGATTGGGACAGGGGGCCTGAGCAGTACTTC.

This clonotype was seen a few times. This rearrangement joins TRBV27 to TRBJ1-4; D unresolved. CDR1 is MNHEY, CDR2 SMNVEV, per germline (reference sequence). V was cut by 3 bases and J by 1 base, with 9 bases left in between. This CDR3 has 15 amino acids. The CDR3 protein is CASSFSRGTNEKLFF. The CDR3 nucleotides read TGTGCCAGCAGTTTCAGCCGCGGAACTAATGAAAAACTGTTTTTT.

This clonotype was observed a handful of times. The chain employs TRBV29-1 and TRBJ2-1; 9 bases map to TRBD2. Unmatched junction bases numbered 8, after V lost 3 bases and J lost 8 bases. This CDR3 comprises 14 residues. Germline V gene lookup returns CDR1 SQVTM and CDR2 ANQGSEA. The CDR3 DNA sequence: TGCAGCGTTGATAGGCGGGAGGGCCGCGATGAGCAGTTCTTC. It codes for CSVDRREGRDEQFF.

A few counts support this clonotype. V gene TRBV5-1 combines with J gene TRBJ2-7; 10 bases are a match to TRBD2. CDR1 and CDR2 (germline): SGHRS, YFSETQ. V was clipped by 5 bases and J by 6 bases; unmatched bases: 11. The CDR3 totals 15 residues. CDR3 in DNA: TGCGCCAGCAGATATGAAGCGGGAGGGTATTCCGAGCAGTACTTC. Amino acid sequence: CASRYEAGGYSEQYF.

This clonotype was observed many times. The V call is TRBV10-3, the J call TRBJ1-1, with D unresolved. V was cut by 11 bases and J by 0 bases, with 13 bases left in between. This CDR3 region has 13 residues. Germline CDR1 is ENHRY and CDR2 is SYGVKD. Here the CDR3 reads CASTSGVNTEAFF. DNA of the CDR3: TGTGCCTCGACGAGCGGGGTGAACACTGAAGCTTTCTTT.

The chain is built from TRBV5-1 and TRBJ2-7, with 9 bases identical to TRBD1. V gave up 4 bases and J gave up 7 bases; unmatched junction bases: 12. This CDR3 comprises 15 residues. Germline V gene sequence: CDR1 SGHRS, CDR2 YFSETQ. The CDR3: CASSEGGTGPKEQYF. In nucleotides, the CDR3 is TGCGCCAGCAGCGAGGGGGGGACAGGGCCGAAAGAGCAGTACTTC.

This clonotype was counted ten times or more. V is TRBV12-3 or TRBV12-4 and J is TRBJ1-5; 9 nucleotides match TRBD1. V lost 8 bases, J lost 4 bases, and 3 bases stayed unmatched. The CDR3 covers 13 residues. The CDR3 here is CASSGQGNQPQHF. CDR3 nucleotide sequence: TGTGCCAGCTCAGGACAGGGGAATCAGCCCCAGCATTTT.

The rearrangement links TRBV4-2 to TRBJ2-7; 7 positions match TRBD2. The length of the CDR3 is 17 residues. The V gene's germline CDR1 is LGHNA and CDR2 YNFKEQ. Unmatched junction bases numbered 13, after V lost 1 base and J lost 4 bases. In DNA form, the CDR3 reads TGTGCCAGCAGCCAAGGACGGGCTAGCGGAATTACATACGAGCAGTACTTC. This codes for CASSQGRASGITYEQYF.

This clonotype was found a few times. The chain uses TRBV6-5 and TRBJ2-1; the D is unclear. V gave up 0 bases and J gave up 7 bases, with 10 bases separating them. The V gene's germline CDR1 is MNHEY and CDR2 SVGAGI. This CDR3 is 14 amino acids long. The CDR3 DNA reads TGTGCCAGCAGTTACTCAGGGTTGGGAAATGAGCAGTTCTTC. This gives the protein CASSYSGLGNEQFF.

The V gene is TRBV29-1, the J gene TRBJ2-7; no clear D. The CDR3 runs 13 residues. Germline CDR1 SQVTM, CDR2 ANQGSEA. Trimming shortened V by 2 bases and J by 4 bases, and 12 bases separated the two germline ends. CDR3 DNA sequence: TGCAGCGTTGAAACATCCGGTCTTTACGAGCAGTACTTC. It specifies CSVETSGLYEQYF.

The chain couples TRBV12-3 or TRBV12-4 to TRBJ1-4; no clear D gene. Trimming removed 5 bases from V and 8 bases from J, with 9 bases in between. The CDR3 runs 12 residues. CDR3 sequence (DNA): TGTGCCAGCAGTCGTAAAATAGAAAAACTGTTTTTT. Its protein is CASSRKIEKLFF.

This clonotype was counted only a few times. For the CDR3, the DNA is TGTGCCAGCAGCGTAGGTAACGAGGGCCAGCCCCAGCATTTT. As protein: CASSVGNEGQPQHF. The J gene is TRBJ1-5, the V gene TRBV9; D is uncertain. This CDR3 has 14 residues. From germline, CDR1 is SGDLS and CDR2 YYNGEE. Between the trimmed V and J ends, which lost 0 bases and 7 bases, there was a span of 11 bases.

The chain combines TRBV6-1 with TRBJ2-7; D might be TRBD2 (5 bases). V dropped 7 bases and J dropped 5 bases, with 6 bases sitting between them. The CDR3 consists of 10 residues. Looked up from germline, CDR1 is MNHNS and CDR2 is SASEGT. The CDR3 loop reads CASTGNEQYF. As DNA, the CDR3 is TGTGCCAGCACCGGGAACGAGCAGTACTTC.

The chain recombines TRBV6-1 with TRBJ1-1; 10 bases match TRBD1. CDR3 length: 13 amino acids. The V gene end was trimmed by 6 bases and the J gene end by 6 bases; junction bases not matched to a gene: 4. From germline, CDR1 is MNHNS and CDR2 SASEGT. CDR3 protein: CASRGQGFPEAFF. Here the CDR3 DNA reads TGTGCCAGCAGGGGACAGGGGTTTCCTGAAGCTTTCTTT.

This clonotype has only a few counts. The V and J genes are TRBV28 and TRBJ2-7; 8 bases are a match to TRBD2. V trimming: 6 bases; J trimming: 4 bases; junction bases outside the gene matches: 17. Germline V gene lookup returns CDR1 MDHEN and CDR2 SYDVKM. The CDR3 has 17 residues. CDR3 residues: CASSLTPGAGAVYEQYF. The CDR3 nucleotides are TGTGCCAGCAGCCTCACCCCCGGAGCGGGAGCCGTTTACGAGCAGTACTTC. Based on the CDR3 plus reference TRBV28 and TRBJ2-7, the full variable domain is DVKVTQSSRYLVKRTGEKVFLECVQDMDHENMFWYRQDPGLGLRLIYFSYDVKMKEKGDIPEGYSVSREKKERFSLILESASTNQTSMYLCASSLTPGAGAVYEQYFGPGTRLTVT.

This clonotype was picked up a small number of times. The chain couples TRBV4-1 to TRBJ2-1; D remains unclear. In germline, CDR1 is MGHRA, CDR2 YSYEKL. CDR3 size: 16 residues. V gave up 2 bases and J gave up 0 bases, with 11 bases separating them. Written as DNA, the CDR3 is TGCGCCAGCAGCCAAAATGCGGTGACCTCCTACAATGAGCAGTTCTTC. Its translation: CASSQNAVTSYNEQFF.

V is TRBV7-2 and J is TRBJ2-7, with a weak D call TRBD1 (5 bases). The V gene lost 2 bases and the J gene lost 8 bases, with 16 bases spanning the gap. The CDR3 length is 14 residues. Per germline, CDR1 SGHTA and CDR2 FQGNSA. CDR3 nucleotides: TGTGCCAGCAGCTTACCGCCTCTGGACATCAAGCAGTACTTC. Translation gives CASSLPPLDIKQYF. The whole variable domain, remainder taken from reference TRBV7-2 and TRBJ2-7, is GAGVSQSPSNKVTEKGKDVELRCDPISGHTALYWYRQSLGQGLEFLIYFQGNSAPDKSGLPSDRFSAERTGGSVSTLTIQRTQQEDSAVYLCASSLPPLDIKQYFGPGTRLTVT.

In its sample, this clonotype was seen many times. CDR3 amino acids: CARPRELFF. The CDR3 bases are TGTGCCCGCCCCCGGGAGCTGTTTTTT. The chain employs TRBV7-7 and TRBJ2-2; D is ambiguous. CDR1 is SSHAT and CDR2 is FNYEAQ in the germline V gene (reference sequence). CDR3 length equals 9 residues. Trimming took off 11 bases at V and 9 bases at J, with 7 bases between the two ends.

The chain has TRBV11-2 and TRBJ2-1, with 10 bases that match TRBD2. Trimming removed 1 base from V and 5 bases from J; junction bases left unmatched: 5. The CDR3 consists of 16 residues. Germline V lookup: CDR1 SGHAT, CDR2 FQNNGV. The CDR3 sequence: CASSLVGLAEDNEQFF. The CDR3 bases are TGTGCCAGCAGCTTAGTTGGACTAGCGGAAGACAATGAGCAGTTCTTC.

This clonotype was recorded many times. V is TRBV7-2 and J is TRBJ2-5; no clear D. Germline lookup yields CDR1 SGHTA and CDR2 FQGNSA. Trimming removed 9 bases from V and 2 bases from J, with 13 bases in between. The CDR3 covers 13 residues. CDR3 residues: CASGLSRQETQYF. CDR3 coding DNA: TGTGCCAGTGGTCTTAGTCGGCAAGAGACCCAGTACTTC.

The chain joins TRBV7-2 to TRBJ2-5, with a tentative D call TRBD1 (5 bases). This CDR3 spans 15 amino acids. Trimming cost V 5 bases and J 5 bases, with 18 bases left between them. Germline V CDR1 and CDR2: SGHTA, FQGNSA. The CDR3 DNA reads TGTGCCAGCAGCCCGACCCTTCCAGGGTGGGAGACCCAGTACTTC. The encoded protein is CASSPTLPGWETQYF.

J is TRBJ2-7 and V is TRBV6-5; no clear D gene. V was pared by 0 bases and J by 5 bases, with 8 bases between. The CDR3 runs 13 residues. Germline V lookup: CDR1 MNHEY, CDR2 SVGAGI. The CDR3 here is CASSYSELDEQYF. CDR3 nucleotides: TGTGCCAGCAGTTACTCTGAGCTCGACGAGCAGTACTTC.

This chain joins TRBV20-1 and TRBJ2-1; D remains unclear. V was clipped by 0 bases and J by 5 bases, with 5 bases between them. Germline assignment: CDR1 DFQATT and CDR2 SNEGSKA (reference sequence). This CDR3 is built from 12 residues. The CDR3 DNA reads as TGCAGTGCTAGAGACAATAACAATGAGCAGTTCTTC. It encodes CSARDNNNEQFF.

The J gene is TRBJ2-1, the V gene TRBV19; a weak D match, TRBD2 (6 bases). Germline V gene lookup returns CDR1 LNHDA and CDR2 SQIVND (reference sequence). The ends were cut back, 9 bases at V and 1 base at J, with 13 bases in the middle. This CDR3 has 14 residues. CDR3 DNA: TGTGCCAGCAGAGTCAGCGGGTCCTACAATGAGCAGTTCTTC. Protein: CASRVSGSYNEQFF.

This clonotype was picked up one time. The rearrangement joins TRBV12-3 or TRBV12-4 to TRBJ1-1, with a tentative D call TRBD1 (6 bases). The CDR3 totals 13 residues. V lost 2 bases to trimming and J lost 7 bases, with 11 bases between them. The DNA of the CDR3 is TGTGCCAGCAGTTTATCAGGGGCGGGTGAAGCTTTCTTT. It translates to CASSLSGAGEAFF.

The genes are TRBV5-1 and TRBJ2-2; D is possibly TRBD2 (5 bases). Deletions cut 6 bases from V and 3 bases from J, with 12 bases between. CDR1 and CDR2 from the germline V gene are SGHRS and YFSETQ. This CDR3 comprises 14 residues. This chain's CDR3 is CASKERADTGELFF. DNA for the CDR3: TGCGCCAGCAAGGAGAGGGCAGACACCGGGGAGCTGTTTTTT.

J is TRBJ2-2 and V is TRBV12-3 or TRBV12-4; 9 bases map to TRBD1. The CDR3 consists of 15 residues. The J segment lost 6 bases and the V segment lost 6 bases, leaving 8 bases of the junction unmatched. In DNA form, the CDR3 reads TGTGCCAGCAGGTCGACAGGGGGGCATGCCGGGGAGCTGTTTTTT. It specifies CASRSTGGHAGELFF.

The gene calls are TRBV5-4 and TRBJ2-3; D gene ambiguous. This CDR3 has 15 amino acids. Germline CDR1 is SGHNT and CDR2 is YYREEE (reference sequence). Trimming cost V 2 bases and J 1 base, with 11 bases left between them. Written as DNA, the CDR3 is TGTGCCAGCAGCTTATCTTCGACGGGCACAGATACGCAGTATTTT. This codes for CASSLSSTGTDTQYF.